This T cell receptor (beta chain) was sequenced in a study of T-cell memory formation after mild COVID-19. General study findings and limits: Later expanders leaned CD4+, whereas clones that contracted between day 15 and 85 were balanced CD4/CD8. Detection of some responders pre-infection suggested pre-existing cross-reactive memory T cells participated. The SARS-CoV-2 specificity of second-wave clones reaching peak at day 37 remained unverified.

TCRdb itself ran the 5' RACE reads through MiXCR, one entry per CDR3 protein. Among about 150,000 distinct CDR3 sequences listed, over 15% were seen once. This clonotype was detected ten times or more. The antigen is unknown. The CDR3 is 19 amino acids. Trimming took 0 bases from V and 3 from J, leaving 22 bases between them. CDR1 is SGDLS and CDR2 is YYNGEE in the germline V gene. The V and J genes are TRBV9 and TRBJ2-1, with D possibly TRBD1 on 7 matching bases. This receptor was identified in an adult woman who had mild COVID-19 (a few samples of this study predate the infection). Cell type and time point are not known. Material: PBMCs or a T cell subset sorted from them (not recorded which). The CDR3 nucleotides are TGTGCCAGCAGCGTAGCAGGGGGTGGTAGCGGTGAACTCTACAATGAGCAGTTCTTC. Amino acid sequence: CASSVAGGGSGELYNEQFF.